These 19 T cell receptor beta chains were all obtained from the same sample, sequenced in a study of T cells in Graves' hyperthyroidism and ophthalmopathy. RNA transcripts gave rise to amplified TCR beta CDR3 regions. TCR CDR3 regions were first amplified by RT-PCR with HTBI primers. TCRdb used MiXCR to reprocess the multiplex PCR reads, holding one entry per CDR3 protein. The sample carries some 460,000 distinct CDR3 sequences, about 15% recorded once. Source material: blood. All receptors come from a woman younger than 30 with Graves' hyperthyroidism.

In its sample, this clonotype was seen many times. This chain joins TRBV6-1 and TRBJ1-1; 7 bases are shared with TRBD1. This CDR3 region has 17 residues. V shed 4 bases, J shed 0 bases, and the junction held 11 bases outside the gene matches. Looked up from germline, CDR1 is MNHNS and CDR2 is SASEGT. CDR3 nucleotides: TGTGCCAGCAGTGCCCGACAGGGCCAAACCATGAACACTGAAGCTTTCTTT. Translating gives CASSARQGQTMNTEAFF.

This clonotype showed up many times. One end of the junction does not line up with germline, which may come from a read error. The rearrangement links TRBV7-7 to TRBJ2-2; 7 positions match TRBD2. Germline V gives CDR1 SSHAT, CDR2 FNYEAQ (reference sequence). CDR3 length: 16 amino acids. The CDR3 nucleotides read TGTGCTAGCAGCTTAGAGCGGGGAATTAACACCGGGGAGCTGTTTTTT. Protein sequence: CASSLERGINTGELFF. The variable domain in full, with the rest retrieved from reference TRBV7-7 and TRBJ2-2, is GAGVSQSPRYKVTKRGQDVTLRCDPISSHATLYWYQQALGQGPEFLTYFNYEAQPDKSGLPSDRFSAERPEGSISTLTIQRTEQRDSAMYRCASSLERGINTGELFFGEGSRLTVL.

This clonotype was seen at least ten times. The chain recombines TRBV12-3 or TRBV12-4 with TRBJ1-3, with D unclear. The CDR3 length is 13 residues. V was trimmed by 3 bases and J by 7 bases, leaving 10 bases between them. CDR3 DNA sequence: TGTGCCAGCAGTTTTCGTCGGGTGAACACCATATATTTT. It yields the protein CASSFRRVNTIYF.

This clonotype was seen ten or more times. The gene calls are TRBV3-1 and TRBJ2-2; no definite D call. Germline CDR1 reads LGHDT; CDR2 reads YNNKEL (reference sequence). This CDR3 region has 11 residues. V was trimmed by 6 bases and J by 3 bases, leaving 2 bases between them. The CDR3 DNA reads TGTGCCAGCAGGCACACCGGGGAGCTGTTTTTT. Translating gives CASRHTGELFF.

This clonotype was detected only a few times. The V and J genes are TRBV27 and TRBJ1-4; D is unresolved. CDR1 and CDR2 from the germline V gene are MNHEY and SMNVEV (reference sequence). Trimming pared 3 bases from V and 2 bases from J, leaving 10 bases between. CDR3 length: 15 residues. CDR3 sequence (DNA): TGTGCCAGCAGTTTGTATCGGGCTACTAATGAAAAACTGTTTTTT. Protein sequence: CASSLYRATNEKLFF. Filled out from reference TRBV27 and TRBJ1-4, the complete variable domain reads EAQVTQNPRYLITVTGKKLTVTCSQNMNHEYMSWYRQDPGLGLRQIYYSMNVEVTDKGDVPEGYKVSRKEKRNFPLILESPSPNQTSLYFCASSLYRATNEKLFFGSGTQLSVL.

The CDR3 coding sequence is TGTGCCAGCAGTACCGGGACAGGGGTAATTGGCTACACCTTC. This gives the protein CASSTGTGVIGYTF. The genes are TRBV12-3 or TRBV12-4 and TRBJ1-2; the match to TRBD1 covers 10 bases. The CDR3 loop spans 14 amino acids. The V gene end was trimmed by 5 bases and the J gene end by 7 bases; junction bases not matched to a gene: 7.

This clonotype was observed many times. The chain couples TRBV27 to TRBJ2-7; D may be TRBD2 (5 bases). The CDR3 extends over 14 amino acids. Trimming shortened V by 3 bases and J by 3 bases, and 12 bases separated the two germline ends. CDR1 is MNHEY and CDR2 is SMNVEV in the germline V gene (reference sequence). CDR3 in amino acids: CASSFVRAGYEQYF. The CDR3 region has the DNA TGTGCCAGCAGTTTTGTGCGGGCGGGCTACGAGCAGTACTTC.

This clonotype was recorded at least ten times. This chain links TRBV20-1 with TRBJ2-1; 10 bases are shared with TRBD2. The CDR3 spans 14 residues. Germline V gene lookup returns CDR1 DFQATT and CDR2 SNEGSKA (reference sequence). Trimming cost V 4 bases and J 4 bases; bases outside gene matches: 4. CDR3 sequence reads: CSATRTSGYNEQFF. Here the CDR3 DNA reads TGCAGTGCTACAAGGACTAGCGGATACAATGAGCAGTTCTTC.

V gene TRBV20-1 combines with J gene TRBJ1-2; TRBD1 might be the D (5 bases). Between the trimmed V and J ends, which lost 5 bases and 1 base, there was a span of 11 bases. The CDR3 has 13 residues. Germline V gene data show CDR1 as DFQATT and CDR2 as SNEGSKA (reference sequence). CDR3 residues: CSAFDRSNYGYTF. The CDR3 bases are TGCAGTGCTTTCGACAGAAGTAACTATGGCTACACCTTC.

The chain combines TRBV12-3 or TRBV12-4 with TRBJ2-6; D is undetermined. V lost 7 bases, J lost 2 bases, and 12 bases lay in between. The CDR3 contains 15 residues. As DNA, the CDR3 is TGTGCCAGCAAAACTCTTGGGGCTGGGGCCAACGTCCTGACTTTC. Amino acid sequence: CASKTLGAGANVLTF.

This clonotype was observed at least ten times. This chain connects TRBV20-1 to TRBJ2-7, with D possibly matching TRBD2 (7 bases). Germline V gives CDR1 DFQATT, CDR2 SNEGSKA (reference sequence). This CDR3 is built from 13 residues. The CDR3 protein is CSAGGQGPYEQYF. CDR3 bases: TGCAGCGCCGGGGGGCAGGGGCCCTACGAGCAGTACTTC.

The chain links TRBV7-8 to TRBJ2-3; D is possibly TRBD2 (7 bases). This CDR3 region has 17 residues. The V end lost 5 bases, the J end lost 3 bases, and 21 bases lay between the germline ends. Germline CDR1 is SGHVS and CDR2 is FQNEAQ. As DNA, the CDR3 is TGTGCCAGCAGCCCCCCCCTAGGGGGGGGGGTGACAGATACGCAGTATTTT. Its protein product is CASSPPLGGGVTDTQYF.

There are many counts of this clonotype. This chain connects TRBV28 to TRBJ2-3, with D unresolved. The CDR3 totals 16 residues. From germline, CDR1 is MDHEN and CDR2 SYDVKM. V was trimmed by 6 bases and J by 6 bases, leaving 22 bases between them. The CDR3 DNA is TGTGCCAGCAGAGTTTCCGGCTCCTTTCGATCTGATACGCAGTATTTT. Encoded protein: CASRVSGSFRSDTQYF.

This clonotype was detected a few times. V usage is TRBV19 and J usage is TRBJ1-2, with D perhaps matching TRBD1 (5 bases). Deletions cut 5 bases from V and 2 bases from J, with 18 bases between. The germline gives CDR1 LNHDA, CDR2 SQIVND (reference sequence). The CDR3 contains 16 residues. CDR3 loop: CASSVTQGVANYGYTF. The DNA of the CDR3 is TGTGCCAGTAGTGTGACGCAAGGGGTGGCGAACTATGGCTACACCTTC.

This chain joins TRBV29-1 and TRBJ2-7; TRBD1 matches at 7 bases. This CDR3 has 14 amino acids. Germline V gives CDR1 SQVTM, CDR2 ANQGSEA. The J segment lost 2 bases and the V segment lost 2 bases, leaving 6 bases of the junction unmatched. CDR3 coding DNA: TGCAGCGTTGAATCGAGGACAGGTCCCTACGAGCAGTACTTC. The encoded protein is CSVESRTGPYEQYF.

This clonotype was counted only a few times. The chain joins TRBV25-1 to TRBJ2-3; D tentatively reads TRBD1 or TRBD2 (5 bases each). From germline, CDR1 is MGHDK and CDR2 SYGVNS. The CDR3 contains 16 residues. V lost 6 bases, J lost 7 bases, and 23 bases lay in between. The CDR3 is CASSARGGTGDYTQYF. Written as DNA, the CDR3 is TGTGCCAGCAGCGCGCGTGGAGGAACAGGAGATTATACGCAGTATTTT.

Notes on this clonotype: A much larger clonotype is one base distant, so this may be a read error. The rearrangement joins TRBV12-3 or TRBV12-4 to TRBJ1-4; D may be TRBD1 (5 bases). This CDR3 comprises 13 residues. V shed 6 bases and J shed 10 bases, with 15 bases lying between them. In DNA form, the CDR3 reads TGTGCCAGCAGCCTCGACCTGGGGGGAAAACTGTTTTTT. Residues: CASSLDLGGKLFF.

The rearrangement links TRBV20-1 to TRBJ2-5; D remains unclear. Trimming took 1 base from V and 5 from J, leaving 11 bases between them. This CDR3 has 13 amino acids. CDR1 DFQATT and CDR2 SNEGSKA come from the germline V gene (reference sequence). CDR3 region: CSARGHPIETQYF. CDR3 sequence (DNA): TGCAGTGCTAGAGGACATCCCATCGAGACCCAGTACTTC.

A few counts support this clonotype. This sequence joins TRBV6-2 or TRBV6-3 and TRBJ2-7; 7 nucleotides agree with TRBD2. The CDR3 covers 17 residues. The ends lost 5 bases at V and 1 base at J; junction bases unmatched: 14. The germline V gene encodes CDR1 MNHEY and CDR2 SVGEGT. The CDR3 region is CASSDPSLGGGSYEQYF. The CDR3 region has the DNA TGTGCCAGCAGTGACCCCAGCCTGGGGGGGGGATCCTACGAGCAGTACTTC.